The 24 T cell receptor beta chains given below trace back to one sample, sequenced in a study of blood T cell repertoires in COVID-19. The repertoire was sequenced with immunoSEQ multiplex PCR; TCRdb's copy has only in-frame clones and lacks some. The table records roughly 110,000 clones, around nine tenths of them present only once. The source material was peripheral blood. The receptors stem from a man aged 40-49 years with acute or convalescent COVID-19.

The rearrangement links TRBV11-2 to TRBJ1-4, with D hard to call. The ends were cut back, 3 bases at V and 5 bases at J, with 10 bases in the middle. The CDR3 runs to 14 residues. Per the germline V gene, CDR1 is SGHAT and CDR2 is FQNNGV. The CDR3 sequence: CASSLGSLNEKLFF. CDR3 in DNA: TGTGCCAGCAGCTTGGGCAGCCTAAATGAAAAACTGTTTTTT.

The rearrangement links TRBV2 to TRBJ1-5; the D gene is possibly TRBD1 (5 bases). Germline V lookup: CDR1 SNHLY, CDR2 FYNNEI. CDR3 length: 14 amino acids. Between the trimmed V and J ends, which lost 5 bases and 1 base, there was a span of 9 bases. In nucleotides, the CDR3 is TGTGCCAGCAGTCAGGACACCAGCAATCAGCCCCAGCATTTT. This gives the protein CASSQDTSNQPQHF. Full variable domain (missing parts from reference TRBV2 and TRBJ1-5): EPEVTQTPSHQVTQMGQEVILRCVPISNHLYFYWYRQILGQKVEFLVSFYNNEISEKSEIFDDQFSVERPDGSNFTLKIRSTKLEDSAMYFCASSQDTSNQPQHFGDGTRLSIL.

The chain uses TRBV30 and TRBJ2-7, with 7 nucleotides matching TRBD2. Germline trimming cut 5 bases from V and 2 bases from J; bases unmatched to any gene: 3. CDR3 length equals 12 residues. CDR1 is GTSNPN and CDR2 is SVGIG in the germline V gene (reference sequence). CDR3 DNA sequence: TGTGCCTGGTGGGACTACCCCTACGAGCAGTACTTC. Its translation: CAWWDYPYEQYF. The full variable domain, in which reference TRBV30 and TRBJ2-7 provide the parts outside the CDR3, is SQTIHQWPATLVQPVGSPLSLECTVEGTSNPNLYWYRQAAGRGLQLLFYSVGIGQISSEVPQNLSASRPQDRQFILSSKKLLLSDSGFYLCAWWDYPYEQYFGPGTRLTVT.

In its sample, this clone was seen once. The chain joins TRBV4-1 to TRBJ2-7; D not certain. V was pared by 2 bases and J by 6 bases, with 11 bases between. The CDR3 has 13 amino acids. Germline V gene data show CDR1 as MGHRA and CDR2 as YSYEKL. The CDR3 DNA reads as TGCGCCAGCAGCCAACCGCTAGGTTTCGAGCAGTACTTC. Translated, it gives CASSQPLGFEQYF.

The chain is built from TRBV7-6 and TRBJ2-5, with 15 bases matching TRBD2. Unmatched junction bases numbered 3, after V lost 3 bases and J lost 1 base. CDR1 and CDR2 (germline): SGHVS, FNYEAQ. The CDR3 contains 17 residues. DNA of the CDR3: TGTGCCAGCAGCTTGGGACTAGCGGGGGGATTCCAAGAGACCCAGTACTTC. This gives the protein CASSLGLAGGFQETQYF.

The chain has TRBV9 and TRBJ2-6; D is possibly TRBD2 (7 bases). This CDR3 contains 17 residues. The germline gives CDR1 SGDLS, CDR2 YYNGEE. V lost 4 bases and J lost 2, with 16 bases in between. The CDR3 nucleotides are TGTGCCAGCAGCCCTCGATGGGGGGGCGCTGGGGCCAACGTCCTGACTTTC. The encoded protein is CASSPRWGGAGANVLTF.

The chain combines TRBV7-2 with TRBJ2-1; 9 bases fit TRBD1. The CDR3 contains 15 residues. Germline V CDR1 and CDR2: SGHTA, FQGNSA. J was trimmed by 8 bases and V by 7 bases; bases with no gene match: 12. CDR3 in amino acids: CASTYDRGGSDEQFF. CDR3 DNA: TGTGCCAGCACCTACGACAGGGGGGGATCCGATGAGCAGTTCTTC. Using reference TRBV7-2 and TRBJ2-1 for the parts outside the CDR3, the full variable domain is GAGVSQSPSNKVTEKGKDVELRCDPISGHTALYWYRQSLGQGLEFLIYFQGNSAPDKSGLPSDRFSAERTGGSVSTLTIQRTQQEDSAVYLCASTYDRGGSDEQFFGPGTRLTVL.

CDR3 region: CASTRQGAEAFF. The DNA of the CDR3 is TGTGCCAGTACTCGGCAGGGGGCTGAAGCTTTCTTT. The chain is built from TRBV19 and TRBJ1-1; 7 positions agree with TRBD1. CDR3 length: 12 residues. The V and J ends lost 7 bases and 6 bases, in that order; junction bases with no gene match: 5. Germline CDR1 is LNHDA and CDR2 is SQIVND (reference sequence).

The chain combines TRBV28 with TRBJ1-5; the D is unclear. Trimming removed 1 base at V and 4 bases at J, with 14 bases between. The CDR3 runs 16 residues. In germline, CDR1 is MDHEN, CDR2 SYDVKM. For the CDR3, the DNA is TGTGCCAGCAGTTTATTCGGCCGAGGTGGGAATCAGCCCCAGCATTTT. Translation: CASSLFGRGGNQPQHF.

This chain joins TRBV7-2 and TRBJ2-7; D gene uncertain. Per germline, CDR1 SGHTA and CDR2 FQGNSA. This CDR3 has 14 residues. Trimming removed 1 base at V and 2 bases at J, with 9 bases between. The CDR3 nucleotides read TGTGCCAGCAGCTTAGACCGCAGGACCTACGAGCAGTACTTC. Residues: CASSLDRRTYEQYF.

The chain couples TRBV19 to TRBJ2-1, with 9 bases aligning to TRBD1. The V segment lost 5 bases and the J segment 6 bases; nucleotides outside the gene matches: 8. The CDR3 contains 15 residues. Germline lookup yields CDR1 LNHDA and CDR2 SQIVND (reference sequence). As DNA, the CDR3 is TGTGCCAGTAGTGAGGGACAGGGAATATCCAATGAGCAGTTCTTC. Translating gives CASSEGQGISNEQFF.

V and J are TRBV30 and TRBJ1-3; tentative D call: TRBD1 (5 bases). The CDR3 spans 17 residues. Trimming took 1 base from V and 0 from J, leaving 16 bases between them. Per the germline V gene, CDR1 is GTSNPN and CDR2 is SVGIG (reference sequence). CDR3 protein: CAWSGLGGHSSGNTIYF. CDR3 DNA sequence: TGTGCCTGGAGTGGCTTGGGCGGACATAGCTCTGGAAACACCATATATTTT.

This sequence joins TRBV25-1 and TRBJ1-2; tentatively, D is TRBD1 (5 bases). The CDR3 has 18 amino acids. From germline, CDR1 is MGHDK and CDR2 SYGVNS. V dropped 0 bases and J dropped 0 bases, with 17 bases sitting between them. CDR3 in amino acids: CASSEYGVSGPTNYGYTF. The CDR3 coding sequence is TGTGCCAGCAGTGAATATGGGGTGTCAGGGCCTACTAACTATGGCTACACCTTC.

In this sample, this clone turned up once. V usage is TRBV18 and J usage is TRBJ1-1; D might be TRBD1 (5 bases). The CDR3 extends over 14 amino acids. CDR1 is KGHSH, CDR2 LQKENI, per germline. Trimming stripped 0 bases from V and 6 bases from J, with 11 bases between. The chain's CDR3 is CASSPPVEGAEAFF. CDR3 bases: TGTGCCAGCTCACCACCGGTCGAAGGGGCTGAAGCTTTCTTT. The full variable domain, with the rest looked up from reference TRBV18 and TRBJ1-1, is NAGVMQNPRHLVRRRGQEARLRCSPMKGHSHVYWYRQLPEEGLKFMVYLQKENIIDESGMPKERFSAEFPKEGPSILRIQQVVRGDSAAYFCASSPPVEGAEAFFGQGTRLTVV.

This chain links TRBV19 with TRBJ1-3; no definite D call. V was pared by 5 bases and J by 4 bases, with 18 bases between. Looked up from germline, CDR1 is LNHDA and CDR2 is SQIVND (reference sequence). CDR3 length: 16 residues. The CDR3 nucleotides are TGTGCCAGTAGTCCCCTTGCCCGGGATCGAGGAAACACCATATATTTT. Protein sequence: CASSPLARDRGNTIYF. The variable domain in full, with the rest retrieved from reference TRBV19 and TRBJ1-3, is DGGITQSPKYLFRKEGQNVTLSCEQNLNHDAMYWYRQDPGQGLRLIYYSQIVNDFQKGDIAEGYSVSREKKESFPLTVTSAQKNPTAFYLCASSPLARDRGNTIYFGEGSWLTVV.

This chain links TRBV24-1 with TRBJ2-5, with a weak D call TRBD2 (6 bases). Trimming pared 6 bases from V and 5 bases from J, leaving 12 bases between. The CDR3 consists of 13 residues. CDR1 and CDR2 from the germline V gene are KGHDR and SFDVKD. In nucleotides, the CDR3 is TGTGCCACCAGTTCCCGACGGGGGGAGACCCAGTACTTC. The encoded protein is CATSSRRGETQYF.

This chain links TRBV30 with TRBJ2-5, with no clear D. V was cut by 0 bases and J by 5 bases, with 13 bases left in between. The CDR3 consists of 14 residues. CDR1 and CDR2 (germline): GTSNPN, SVGIG (reference sequence). The CDR3 DNA follows: TGTGCCTGGAGTGTTGCAGGTATCCGGGAGACCCAGTACTTC. Its protein is CAWSVAGIRETQYF.

The DNA of the CDR3 is TGTGCCAGCTCACAGGAGGACTCCACTATCTATGGCTACACCTTC. This sequence encodes CASSQEDSTIYGYTF. The genes are TRBV18 and TRBJ1-2; D is uncertain. Per germline, CDR1 KGHSH and CDR2 LQKENI. V was cut by 4 bases and J by 4 bases, with 16 bases left in between. The CDR3 contains 15 residues.

The rearrangement joins TRBV5-8 to TRBJ1-2, with 8 bases fitting TRBD1. After removal of 2 bases from V and 5 bases from J, the junction contained 8 bases not matched to a gene. The CDR3 extends over 15 amino acids. Germline V CDR1 and CDR2: SGHTS, YDEGEE. The CDR3 DNA reads TGTGCCAGCAGCTTTCGAGACAGGGGCCAGTATGGCTACACCTTC. This codes for CASSFRDRGQYGYTF.

V usage is TRBV5-4 and J usage is TRBJ1-5, with D possibly being TRBD1 (5 bases). CDR1 SGHNT and CDR2 YYREEE come from the germline V gene (reference sequence). The CDR3 consists of 13 residues. V lost 2 bases, J lost 2 bases, and 5 bases lay in between. The CDR3 reads CASSLQGNQPQHF. CDR3 in DNA: TGTGCCAGCAGCTTACAGGGCAATCAGCCCCAGCATTTT.

The rearrangement uses TRBV5-1 and TRBJ1-1, with no clear D. V was cut by 4 bases and J by 1 base, with 8 bases left in between. Germline CDR1 and CDR2: SGHRS and YFSETQ. The CDR3 has 13 residues. CDR3 amino acids: CASSLTPNTEAFF. In DNA, the CDR3 is TGCGCCAGCAGCCTGACACCGAACACTGAAGCTTTCTTT.

The V gene is TRBV29-1, the J gene TRBJ2-7; 8 bases agree with TRBD2. Germline-derived CDR1 and CDR2 are SQVTM and ANQGSEA. CDR3 length: 15 amino acids. The trim removed 5 bases at V and 2 bases at J, leaving 11 bases unmatched. The CDR3, as DNA: TGCAGCGTTCGGGGCGGGGGGCCAGCAGCCTACGAGCAGTACTTC. Translating it yields CSVRGGGPAAYEQYF.

This chain joins TRBV3-1 (or the pseudogene TRBV3-2) and TRBJ2-1; the D gene is possibly TRBD1 (6 bases). The germline V gene encodes CDR1 LGHDT and CDR2 YNNKEL (reference sequence). The CDR3 runs to 12 residues. Trimming stripped 0 bases from V and 11 bases from J, with 8 bases between. CDR3 sequence reads: CASSQEGGQQFF. The CDR3 DNA follows: TGTGCCAGCAGCCAAGAAGGGGGTCAGCAGTTCTTC.

CDR3 DNA: TGCGCCAGCAGCTTGGCCGAAAGGGAGGAAGCTTTCTTT. Amino acid sequence: CASSLAEREEAFF. This chain uses TRBV5-1 with TRBJ1-1; no reliable D call. V shed 0 bases and J shed 8 bases, with 11 bases lying between them. CDR3 length: 13 amino acids. Germline V lookup: CDR1 SGHRS, CDR2 YFSETQ.